These 8 T cell receptor beta chains originate from one sample sequenced in a study of cytomegalovirus exposure and HLA in healthy donors. PCR amplification relied on 60 Vbeta primers (plus 13 Jbeta primers). Sequencing was performed with immunoSEQ multiplex PCR; in TCRdb, only in-frame clones are kept and a portion is missing. The table shows about 250,000 clones, with over 75% occurring only once. The sample was PBMCs. These receptors originate from a boy younger than 18 in good health and CMV-seronegative.

This rearrangement joins TRBV7-9 to TRBJ2-7; 15 nucleotides line up with TRBD2. This CDR3 spans 18 amino acids. CDR1 and CDR2 from the germline V gene are SEHNR and FQNEAQ (reference sequence). The V gene end was trimmed by 4 bases and the J gene end by 0 bases; junction bases not matched to a gene: 7. CDR3 loop: CASSSTPGLAGGSYEQYF. The CDR3 DNA sequence: TGTGCCAGCAGCTCTACGCCGGGACTAGCGGGAGGCTCCTACGAGCAGTACTTC.

V is TRBV7-9 and J is TRBJ2-3; D unclear. The CDR3 is 12 amino acids. The germline V and J ends were trimmed by 0 bases and 11 bases, with 9 bases remaining between them. Germline values: CDR1 SEHNR, CDR2 FQNEAQ (reference sequence). CDR3 nucleotide sequence: TGTGCCAGCAGCTTAGCTCAGTTTCGGCAGTATTTT. This codes for CASSLAQFRQYF.

This chain links TRBV13 with TRBJ2-7, with 7 bases that match TRBD1. Germline V gene data show CDR1 as PRHDT and CDR2 as FYEKMQ (reference sequence). This CDR3 spans 16 amino acids. V was clipped by 5 bases and J by 0 bases; unmatched bases: 10. CDR3 bases: TGTGCCAGCAGCCGAAGGGGACAGACCAGCTCCTACGAGCAGTACTTC. Amino acids: CASSRRGQTSSYEQYF.

In this sample, this clone turned up a few times. This chain joins TRBV13 and TRBJ2-1; D gene uncertain. There are 11 residues in the CDR3. The germline gives CDR1 PRHDT, CDR2 FYEKMQ (reference sequence). Trimming shortened V by 1 base and J by 10 bases, and 5 bases separated the two germline ends. The DNA of the CDR3 is TGTGCCAGCAGCTTAGTCAGGGAGCAGTTCTTC. Translation gives CASSLVREQFF.

This chain uses TRBV19 with TRBJ2-7; D possibly corresponds to TRBD1 (6 bases). CDR3 length: 15 residues. Trimming removed 5 bases at V and 7 bases at J, with 21 bases between. Germline CDR1 reads LNHDA; CDR2 reads SQIVND (reference sequence). CDR3 in amino acids: CASSGGLFSMGEQYF. CDR3 in DNA: TGTGCCAGTAGTGGGGGCCTATTCTCGATGGGTGAGCAGTACTTC.

V gene TRBV11-3 combines with J gene TRBJ2-3; no reliable D call. Trimming removed 7 bases at V and 6 bases at J, with 11 bases between. CDR1 and CDR2 (germline): SGHNT, YENEEA. This CDR3 contains 12 residues. The CDR3 region is CASTASRDTQYF. The DNA for the CDR3 is TGTGCCAGCACCGCGAGCAGGGATACGCAGTATTTT.

The chain is built from TRBV2 and TRBJ2-7, with TRBD1 matching 9 bases. J gave up 5 bases and V 6 bases, and 11 bases lay outside the gene matches. The CDR3 is 15 amino acids. Germline V gives CDR1 SNHLY, CDR2 FYNNEI. For the CDR3, the DNA is TGTGCCAGCAGCGATTACAGGGGGCGCTTGGACGAGCAGTACTTC. This codes for CASSDYRGRLDEQYF.

The chain couples TRBV9 to TRBJ1-5, with D possibly TRBD1 on 5 matching bases. This CDR3 is built from 15 residues. Germline CDR1 and CDR2: SGDLS and YYNGEE. Between the trimmed V and J ends, which lost 2 bases and 0 bases, there was a span of 9 bases. DNA for the CDR3: TGTGCCAGCAGCGTTTCAGGGTCTAGCAATCAGCCCCAGCATTTT. Protein sequence: CASSVSGSSNQPQHF.